This entry lists 9 T cell receptor beta chains sequenced from one sample in a study of blood T cell repertoires in COVID-19. TCRdb's table, derived via immunoSEQ multiplex PCR, lists solely in-frame clones and lacks some. The repertoire includes about 220,000 clones, approximately 81% of them detected once, and approximately 5.1% sits in the top ten. Specimen: peripheral blood. These receptors originate from a woman aged 60 to 75 who had recovered from COVID-19.

The V gene is TRBV3-1 (or the pseudogene TRBV3-2), the J gene TRBJ2-2; a possible D gene is TRBD2 (6 bases). Trimming stripped 1 base from V and 4 bases from J, with 7 bases between. Germline assignment: CDR1 LGHDT and CDR2 YNNKEL (reference sequence). This CDR3 spans 14 amino acids. The CDR3 DNA sequence: TGTGCCAGCAGCCAAGCAGCGGGCACCGGGGAGCTGTTTTTT. This translates into CASSQAAGTGELFF.

This chain joins TRBV12-5 and TRBJ1-1; D is uncertain. Germline V gene sequence: CDR1 LGHNT, CDR2 FRNRAP. This CDR3 comprises 13 residues. The V gene lost 1 base and the J gene lost 4 bases, with 7 bases spanning the gap. CDR3 amino acids: CASGLGARTEAFF. The CDR3 nucleotides read TGTGCTAGTGGTTTGGGGGCGCGCACTGAAGCTTTCTTT.

J is TRBJ2-1 and V is TRBV30; a possible D gene is TRBD1 (6 bases). The germline V gene has CDR1 GTSNPN and CDR2 SVGIG (reference sequence). The V and J ends lost 5 bases and 3 bases respectively, with 8 bases between them. The CDR3 has 12 residues. The CDR3 DNA follows: TGTGCCTGGGGACAGTTCTACAATGAGCAGTTCTTC. Translating gives CAWGQFYNEQFF.

The chain couples TRBV19 to TRBJ2-5, with 7 bases that match TRBD1. The CDR3 contains 14 residues. V gave up 4 bases and J gave up 4 bases; unmatched junction bases: 6. CDR1 and CDR2 (germline): LNHDA, SQIVND (reference sequence). The CDR3: CASSSQYRGETQYF. DNA of the CDR3: TGTGCCAGTAGTAGCCAGTACAGGGGAGAGACCCAGTACTTC.

This chain connects TRBV9 to TRBJ2-7, with 12 bases matching TRBD1. V trimming: 2 bases; J trimming: 1 base; junction bases outside the gene matches: 7. This CDR3 spans 17 amino acids. Germline CDR1 is SGDLS and CDR2 is YYNGEE. CDR3 sequence (DNA): TGTGCCAGCAGCGTGGGACAGGGGGCTGGTGCTTCCTACGAGCAGTACTTC. It yields the protein CASSVGQGAGASYEQYF.

The chain couples TRBV9 to TRBJ1-4; 7 bases map to TRBD1. The CDR3 loop spans 15 amino acids. The V segment lost 2 bases and the J segment 3 bases; nucleotides outside the gene matches: 4. Germline loops: CDR1 SGDLS, CDR2 YYNGEE. CDR3 DNA: TGTGCCAGCAGCGTGAGGGGGCTACCTAATGAAAAACTGTTTTTT. Amino acids: CASSVRGLPNEKLFF.

The chain is built from TRBV4-1 and TRBJ1-1; D is ambiguous. This CDR3 has 14 amino acids. Germline CDR1 reads MGHRA; CDR2 reads YSYEKL. Trimming pared 1 base from V and 7 bases from J, leaving 13 bases between. As DNA, the CDR3 is TGCGCCAGCAGCCAAGGGCCAGCGGACGGTGAAGCTTTCTTT. This codes for CASSQGPADGEAFF.

V gene TRBV19 combines with J gene TRBJ1-1; D perhaps matches TRBD1 (6 bases). The germline gives CDR1 LNHDA, CDR2 SQIVND (reference sequence). V lost 5 bases and J 3 bases, leaving 19 bases between the germline ends. The CDR3 length is 16 residues. CDR3 sequence: CASSAEGGGADTEAFF. The CDR3 nucleotides are TGTGCCAGTAGTGCAGAGGGAGGGGGGGCAGACACTGAAGCTTTCTTT.

In this sample, this clone turned up once. The chain couples TRBV30 to TRBJ1-5; D is ambiguous. The CDR3 spans 15 residues. Germline V gives CDR1 GTSNPN, CDR2 SVGIG (reference sequence). The V end was cut by 2 bases, the J end by 1 base, with 12 bases between. This CDR3 is CAWSPGLTSNQPQHF. The CDR3 nucleotides are TGTGCCTGGAGTCCCGGACTTACGAGCAATCAGCCCCAGCATTTT.